Listed here is a single TCR beta chain. This record belongs to a study of blood T cell repertoires in COVID-19. Here immunoSEQ multiplex PCR was the method, and the copy in TCRdb shows in-frame clones only, minus some. This sample has about 160,000 clones, with over 80% found just once. Germline CDR1 reads MNHEY; CDR2 reads SVGEGT. V gave up 4 bases and J gave up 7 bases, with 14 bases separating them. The CDR3 is made up of 14 amino acids. Sequenced: peripheral blood. This chain connects TRBV6-2 or TRBV6-3 to TRBJ1-5; no firm D call. The receptor's source is an elderly woman with active or convalescent COVID-19. DNA of the CDR3: TGTGCCAGCAGTTCGAGAGGTCTCGGGCAGCCCCAGCATTTT. This translates into CASSSRGLGQPQHF.